This TCR beta chain came from a study of blood T cell repertoires in COVID-19. Sequenced by immunoSEQ multiplex PCR; TCRdb stores in-frame clones only, minus some. Here the sample spans fewer than 250,000 clones, 85% being singletons. This CDR3 spans 15 amino acids. Germline V gene data show CDR1 as KGHSH and CDR2 as LQKENI. Trimming cost V 3 bases and J 1 base, with 12 bases left between them. Sequenced material: peripheral blood. This receptor was taken from a man in his 60s with COVID-19, enrolled during active disease. The chain combines TRBV18 with TRBJ2-5; D is perhaps TRBD1 (5 bases). The CDR3 loop reads CASSPFTGAQETQYF. CDR3 nucleotide sequence: TGTGCCAGCTCACCCTTTACAGGAGCCCAAGAGACCCAGTACTTC.